A selection of T cell receptor beta chains follows, all from one sample in a study of PD-L1 blockade in urothelial cancer. Using immunoSEQ multiplex PCR, the repertoire was profiled, and TCRdb retains in-frame clones only, with some absent. This sample carries 98,000 or so clones, 90% of them seen once, and the ten largest clones take around 1.7%. Sequenced material: PBMCs, taken around atezolizumab (anti-PD-L1) treatment. The receptors here all came from a man in his sixties with urothelial cancer. The CDR3 runs from the conserved cysteine through the conserved F or W. A D gene is named only where the DNA matches it firmly. A clone size is listed for some rows: how often the clone was seen (once, few, many), or a class if it is expanded.

d_call,j_call,v_call,cdr3_length,clone_size,cdr3_aa,cdr3_nt
NA,TRBJ2-1,TRBV5-1,15,once,CASSLVEARPGEQFF,TGCGCCAGCAGCTTGGTAGAGGCTAGGCCCGGTGAGCAGTTCTTC
NA,TRBJ2-2,TRBV15,14,few,CATSRIRSTGELFF,TGTGCCACCAGCAGGATTAGGAGCACCGGGGAGCTGTTTTTT
TRBD1,TRBJ2-3,TRBV14,13,NA,CASSQGGVAKQYF,TGTGCCAGCAGTCAAGGGGGCGTGGCGAAGCAGTATTTT
TRBD2,TRBJ2-7,TRBV6-6,14,NA,CASHSGGSSYEQYF,TGTGCCAGCCACAGCGGGGGGAGCTCCTACGAGCAGTACTTC
NA,TRBJ2-1,TRBV18,14,NA,CASSPPPDRNEQFF,TGTGCCAGCTCACCACCACCTGACAGGAATGAGCAGTTCTTC
NA,TRBJ1-1,TRBV7-8,16,NA,CASSLEGSGKSTEAFF,TGTGCCAGCAGCTTAGAGGGATCGGGGAAATCCACTGAAGCTTTCTTT
TRBD2,TRBJ2-5,TRBV4-3,19,NA,CASSQALRTSGSPASTQYF,TGCGCCAGCAGCCAAGCCCTCAGGACTAGCGGGAGCCCCGCAAGTACCCAGTACTTC
NA,TRBJ2-3,TRBV4-2,13,NA,CASSQEVQGGKYF,TGTGCCAGCAGCCAAGAGGTTCAGGGTGGAAAGTATTTT
NA,TRBJ1-3,TRBV6-1,15,NA,CASTSDRSSGNTIYF,TGTGCCAGCACATCAGACAGGAGCTCTGGAAACACCATATATTTT
NA,TRBJ2-5,TRBV6-6,14,NA,CASSYAAAQETQYF,TGTGCCAGCAGTTATGCAGCGGCCCAAGAGACCCAGTACTTC
NA,TRBJ2-7,TRBV5-1,14,NA,CASRPSGLEREQYF,TGCGCCAGCAGACCCTCCGGCCTCGAGCGGGAGCAGTACTTC
NA,TRBJ2-3,TRBV29-1,15,NA,CSVSLPGRSTDTQYF,TGCAGCGTTTCCCTGCCAGGGCGGAGCACAGATACGCAGTATTTT
TRBD1,TRBJ1-5,TRBV28,14,NA,CASGQGAGNQPQHF,TGTGCCAGCGGACAGGGGGCTGGCAATCAGCCCCAGCATTTT
NA,TRBJ2-2,TRBV7-6,16,NA,CASSYGTGGSTGELFF,TGTGCCAGCAGCTACGGGACCGGAGGGTCCACCGGGGAGCTGTTTTTT
TRBD2,TRBJ2-3,TRBV7-9,17,NA,CASSPGVAGGRSDTQYF,TGTGCCAGCAGCCCCGGGGTAGCGGGGGGCCGCTCAGATACGCAGTATTTT
TRBD2,TRBJ2-5,TRBV7-2,17,NA,CASSLGRRGGPQETQYF,TGTGCCAGCAGCTTAGGTCGTCGGGGGGGGCCACAAGAGACCCAGTACTTC
TRBD2,TRBJ2-5,TRBV5-1,16,NA,CASSLASGGASETQYF,TGCGCCAGCAGCTTGGCCAGCGGGGGGGCCTCCGAGACCCAGTACTTC
NA,TRBJ1-3,TRBV2,16,NA,CASSRNRQDIGNTIYF,TGTGCCAGCAGTCGGAACCGACAAGACATTGGAAACACCATATATTTT
NA,TRBJ1-4,TRBV27,14,NA,CASSSGGTNEKLFF,TGTGCCAGCAGTTCCGGGGGAACTAATGAAAAACTGTTTTTT
TRBD1,TRBJ1-4,TRBV4-2,16,NA,CASSQGGQVLNEKLFF,TGTGCCAGCAGCCAGGGGGGACAGGTCCTTAATGAAAAACTGTTTTTT
TRBD1,TRBJ1-6,TRBV29-1,13,NA,CSVGDRGNSPLHF,TGCAGCGTGGGGGACAGGGGAAATTCACCCCTCCACTTT
TRBD1,TRBJ2-3,TRBV20-1,10,NA,CSALGTGEYF,TGCAGTGCCCTCGGGACAGGCGAGTATTTT
NA,TRBJ1-2,TRBV2,13,NA,CASSLVDSWGYTF,TGTGCCAGCAGTCTAGTCGACAGTTGGGGCTACACCTTC
TRBD2,TRBJ2-2,TRBV6-1,19,NA,CASSEVLGSGGVNTGELFF,TGTGCCAGCAGTGAAGTTCTGGGTAGCGGGGGGGTGAACACCGGGGAGCTGTTTTTT
TRBD1,TRBJ1-3,TRBV28,16,NA,CASSFLATGTGNTIYF,TGTGCCAGCAGTTTTCTTGCGACAGGGACTGGAAACACCATATATTTT
NA,TRBJ1-6,TRBV5-4,12,NA,CASSSYDSPLHF,TGTGCCAGCAGCTCGTATGATTCACCCCTCCACTTT
NA,TRBJ2-2,TRBV27,13,NA,CASSFGGTGELFF,TGTGCCAGCAGTTTCGGGGGCACCGGGGAGCTGTTTTTT
NA,TRBJ1-2,TRBV5-4,13,NA,CASSLSGDPGYTF,TGTGCCAGCAGTCTCTCAGGGGACCCTGGCTACACCTTC
TRBD2,TRBJ2-1,TRBV10-3,17,NA,CAISRVTLAEANNEQFF,TGTGCCATCAGCCGAGTGACCCTAGCGGAGGCTAACAATGAGCAGTTCTTC
TRBD1,TRBJ1-5,TRBV18,15,NA,CASSRGQEINQPQHF,TGTGCCAGCTCACGCGGACAGGAGATCAATCAGCCCCAGCATTTT
NA,TRBJ2-7,TRBV20-1,11,NA,CSASRNYEQYF,TGCAGTGCTAGCAGAAACTACGAGCAGTACTTC
TRBD1,TRBJ2-1,TRBV7-8,16,NA,CASSSMTGTSYNEQFF,TGTGCCAGCAGCTCGATGACAGGGACGTCGTACAATGAGCAGTTCTTC
NA,TRBJ2-5,TRBV19,13,NA,CASSIQRGETQYF,TGTGCCAGTAGTATCCAGAGGGGGGAGACCCAGTACTTC
TRBD2,TRBJ2-7,TRBV27,15,NA,CASSFGLAGANEQYF,TGTGCCAGCAGTTTCGGACTAGCGGGAGCTAACGAGCAGTACTTC
TRBD1,TRBJ2-3,TRBV5-5,15,NA,CASSWGQGIADTQYF,TGTGCCAGCAGCTGGGGACAGGGGATAGCGGATACGCAGTATTTT
NA,TRBJ2-7,TRBV30,14,NA,CAWEGSGVGHEQYF,TGTGCCTGGGAAGGGAGCGGAGTTGGACACGAGCAGTACTTC
TRBD2,TRBJ2-1,TRBV7-9,18,NA,CASSLPGLAGGMNNEQFF,TGTGCCAGCAGCTTACCCGGACTAGCGGGGGGCATGAACAATGAGCAGTTCTTC
TRBD2,TRBJ2-7,TRBV10-3,17,NA,CAISQGLAGGPSYEQYF,TGTGCCATCAGCCAGGGACTAGCGGGAGGGCCCTCCTACGAGCAGTACTTC
NA,TRBJ1-5,TRBV6-4,18,NA,CASSDSWQGPYSNQPQHF,TGTGCCAGCAGTGACTCCTGGCAGGGGCCGTATAGCAATCAGCCCCAGCATTTT
TRBD2,TRBJ2-7,TRBV10-2,17,NA,CASSGAKSGRATYEQYF,TGCGCCAGCAGTGGGGCAAAGAGCGGGAGGGCGACCTACGAGCAGTACTTC
NA,TRBJ2-3,TRBV5-1,14,NA,CASRMAAHTDTQYF,TGCGCCAGCAGAATGGCGGCCCACACAGATACGCAGTATTTT
NA,TRBJ2-5,TRBV7-2,15,NA,CASSPQRGRQETQYF,TGTGCCAGCAGCCCACAGAGGGGGAGACAAGAGACCCAGTACTTC
TRBD2,TRBJ2-7,TRBV6-5,16,NA,CASSYALAGVSYEQYF,TGTGCCAGCAGTTACGCGCTAGCGGGAGTCTCCTACGAGCAGTACTTC
NA,TRBJ1-1,TRBV19,16,NA,CASSIGQGIQNTEAFF,TGTGCCAGTAGTATTGGCCAGGGGATTCAGAACACTGAAGCTTTCTTT
NA,TRBJ2-3,TRBV15,13,NA,CATSTGGADTQYF,TGTGCCACCAGCACAGGAGGCGCAGATACGCAGTATTTT
NA,TRBJ2-3,TRBV21-1,13,NA,CASSKWSADTQYF,TGTGCCAGCAGCAAGTGGAGTGCAGATACGCAGTATTTT
NA,TRBJ2-5,TRBV18,16,NA,CASSPLSGQGIETQYF,TGTGCCAGCTCACCACTCTCGGGGCAGGGGATTGAGACCCAGTACTTC
NA,TRBJ2-6,TRBV5-6,15,NA,CASTQQGSGANVLTF,TGTGCCAGCACCCAACAGGGCTCTGGGGCCAACGTCCTGACTTTC
NA,TRBJ2-7,TRBV6-5,13,NA,CASTRTQGYEQYF,TGTGCCAGCACCCGGACGCAGGGCTACGAGCAGTACTTC
NA,TRBJ1-6,TRBV5-4,13,NA,CASSSESGSPLHF,TGTGCCAGCAGCTCCGAATCAGGGTCACCCCTCCACTTT
NA,TRBJ1-1,TRBV27,14,NA,CASSLRLGVAEAFF,TGTGCCAGCAGTTTACGGTTGGGAGTCGCTGAAGCTTTCTTT
NA,TRBJ1-5,TRBV2,14,NA,CASSEGGRNQPQHF,TGTGCCAGCAGTGAAGGCGGCAGAAATCAGCCCCAGCATTTT
NA,TRBJ1-6,TRBV11-2,14,NA,CASSLVAYGSPLHF,TGTGCCAGCAGCTTAGTAGCCTACGGGTCACCCCTCCACTTT
NA,TRBJ1-3,TRBV19,16,NA,CASSMGLRTAGNTIYF,TGTGCCAGTAGTATGGGACTCAGGACGGCTGGAAACACCATATATTTT
NA,TRBJ2-3,TRBV4-2,11,NA,CASSLGLTQYF,TGTGCCAGCAGCTTAGGACTGACGCAGTATTTT